Below, 17 T cell receptor beta chains from the same sample are listed, as sequenced in a study of human T cells and chemical hapten exposure. Time point described: patch test 3, about 24 weeks after DPC sensitization. Treatment here: therapeutic diphenylcyclopropenone sensitization with weekly scalp DPC. TCRdb itself ran the RACE reads through MiXCR, one entry per CDR3 protein. The sample contains 130,000 or so distinct CDR3 sequences, approximately 11% of which appear only once. Sequences were derived from whole blood, sampled in connection with sensitization to the hapten diphenylcyclopropenone (DPC). All receptors come from a woman aged 45-65 years with alopecia areata. Some clones in this sample may be carry-over from other donors' samples.

The chain links TRBV18 to TRBJ2-3, with 13 positions matching TRBD2. V shed 3 bases and J 5 bases; nucleotides not matched to a gene: 8. The CDR3 contains 17 residues. Germline values: CDR1 KGHSH, CDR2 LQKENI. CDR3 bases: TGTGCCAGCTCACCGGATGACTGGACTAGCGGGAGAGATACGCAGTATTTT. Translating it yields CASSPDDWTSGRDTQYF. Looking up the rest from reference TRBV18 and TRBJ2-3 gives the full variable domain: NAGVMQNPRHLVRRRGQEARLRCSPMKGHSHVYWYRQLPEEGLKFMVYLQKENIIDESGMPKERFSAEFPKEGPSILRIQQVVRGDSAAYFCASSPDDWTSGRDTQYFGPGTRLTVL.

This clonotype was counted many times. CDR3 DNA sequence: TGTGCCAGCAGTTTGGGACAGGGCCCCTTCGAGCAGTACTTC. The encoded protein is CASSLGQGPFEQYF. The chain combines TRBV12-3 or TRBV12-4 with TRBJ2-7; TRBD1 agrees at 9 bases. The junction had 6 bases not matched to a gene; V was cut back by 3 bases and J by 6 bases. This CDR3 is built from 14 residues.

This clonotype was counted only a few times. V is TRBV29-1 and J is TRBJ1-2; TRBD1 matches 7 bases. The CDR3 runs 12 residues. The germline CDR1 and CDR2 sequences are SQVTM and ANQGSEA. V lost 5 bases and J lost 3; bases outside the gene matches: 3. The CDR3, as DNA: TGCAGCGTTCGGACAGGAGACTATGGCTACACCTTC. Its translation: CSVRTGDYGYTF.

This clonotype was detected ten times or more. The chain carries TRBV5-1 and TRBJ2-5; 7 nucleotides align to TRBD2. J lost 1 base, V lost 4 bases, and 7 bases had no gene match. The CDR3 consists of 15 residues. Germline V gene sequence: CDR1 SGHRS, CDR2 YFSETQ. CDR3 DNA: TGCGCCAGCAGCACGGGAGGTGGGATCCAAGAGACCCAGTACTTC. Translation: CASSTGGGIQETQYF.

This clonotype was recorded at least ten times. The V gene is TRBV7-6, the J gene TRBJ2-3; TRBD2 agrees at 8 bases. Trimming removed 5 bases from V and 2 bases from J; junction bases left unmatched: 6. The CDR3 has 15 residues. Germline CDR1 SGHVS, CDR2 FNYEAQ. Here the CDR3 reads CASSPTSDLTDTQYF. CDR3 DNA sequence: TGTGCCAGCAGCCCGACTAGCGATCTCACAGATACGCAGTATTTT.

The chain employs TRBV13 and TRBJ1-1, with no clear D. The germline V and J ends were trimmed by 4 bases and 3 bases, with 3 bases remaining between them. The CDR3 totals 11 residues. Germline CDR1 reads PRHDT; CDR2 reads FYEKMQ (reference sequence). DNA for the CDR3: TGTGCCAGCAGCTCCTACACTGAAGCTTTCTTT. Translation: CASSSYTEAFF.

V gene TRBV5-1 combines with J gene TRBJ1-1; 8 bases map to TRBD1. V lost 4 bases and J lost 5; bases outside the gene matches: 7. Germline V gene lookup returns CDR1 SGHRS and CDR2 YFSETQ. This CDR3 region has 14 residues. CDR3 in amino acids: CASSAGQGWTEAFF. Here the CDR3 DNA reads TGCGCCAGCAGCGCCGGACAGGGATGGACTGAAGCTTTCTTT.

V gene TRBV12-3 or TRBV12-4 combines with J gene TRBJ1-4; D call uncertain. This CDR3 is 11 amino acids long. V was trimmed by 4 bases and J by 8 bases, leaving 5 bases between them. DNA for the CDR3: TGTGCCAGCAGTTATAGGGAAAAACTGTTTTTT. It codes for CASSYREKLFF.

This rearrangement joins TRBV29-1 to TRBJ1-6, with D maybe TRBD1 (6 bases). Per the germline V gene, CDR1 is SQVTM and CDR2 is ANQGSEA. The ends were cut back, 6 bases at V and 7 bases at J, with 13 bases in the middle. The CDR3 spans 13 residues. CDR3 nucleotides: TGCAGCGTCCTCCTGGGGGCGAATTCACCCCTCCACTTT. Protein sequence: CSVLLGANSPLHF.

In its sample, this clonotype was seen many times. The rearrangement uses TRBV10-3 and TRBJ2-7; D uncertain. The germline V gene encodes CDR1 ENHRY and CDR2 SYGVKD. This CDR3 contains 13 residues. V was pared by 2 bases and J by 2 bases, with 7 bases between. The CDR3 spells CAISEKGPYEQYF. In DNA form, the CDR3 reads TGTGCCATCAGTGAGAAGGGCCCCTACGAGCAGTACTTC.

This clonotype was observed a few times. The J gene is TRBJ1-5, the V gene TRBV20-1; D not resolved. This CDR3 is built from 13 residues. Germline assignment: CDR1 DFQATT and CDR2 SNEGSKA (reference sequence). V was trimmed by 4 bases and J by 2 bases, leaving 9 bases between them. CDR3 sequence: CSANGQGNQPQHF. The CDR3 DNA follows: TGCAGTGCTAACGGGCAGGGCAATCAGCCCCAGCATTTT.

Comments on this clonotype: This clone may be a read error of a much larger clone one base away. The chain links TRBV12-3 or TRBV12-4 to TRBJ2-7; 8 bases align to TRBD2. The J segment lost 5 bases and the V segment lost 1 base, leaving 4 bases of the junction unmatched. The CDR3 covers 14 residues. As DNA, the CDR3 is TGTGCCAGCAGTTTAGACGGGGGGGTTGACGAGCAGTACTTC. This gives the protein CASSLDGGVDEQYF.

This clonotype has more than one count but fewer than ten. The chain carries TRBV5-1 and TRBJ2-2; 7 bases match TRBD1. Looked up from germline, CDR1 is SGHRS and CDR2 is YFSETQ. CDR3 size: 15 residues. The ends lost 3 bases at V and 0 bases at J; junction bases unmatched: 2. CDR3 in DNA: TGCGCCAGCAGCTGGGACAGCGCGAACACCGGGGAGCTGTTTTTT. Translating gives CASSWDSANTGELFF.

The chain carries TRBV12-3 or TRBV12-4 and TRBJ2-3, with 9 bases that match TRBD2. With V trimmed by 7 bases and J by 4 bases, 12 bases remained unmatched. The length of the CDR3 is 16 residues. The CDR3 sequence is CASTNGAGGPPDTQYF. The CDR3 DNA reads TGTGCCAGCACCAATGGGGCGGGAGGGCCCCCAGATACGCAGTATTTT.

This chain uses TRBV12-3 or TRBV12-4 with TRBJ1-3; D gene unclear. Trimming cost V 3 bases and J 2 bases, with 11 bases left between them. The CDR3 spans 15 residues. CDR3 nucleotide sequence: TGTGCCAGCAGTTTCCCGAGTGGAACTGGAAACACCATATATTTT. Amino acids: CASSFPSGTGNTIYF.

The sample holds a few counts of this clonotype. The V and J genes are TRBV11-2 and TRBJ2-2; D remains ambiguous. From germline, CDR1 is SGHAT and CDR2 FQNNGV. The V end was cut by 0 bases, the J end by 6 bases, with 5 bases between. CDR3 length equals 13 residues. Here the CDR3 DNA reads TGTGCCAGCAGCTTAGAGAGCGCCGGGGAGCTGTTTTTT. Translation gives CASSLESAGELFF.

This clonotype was counted only a few times. The chain couples TRBV12-5 to TRBJ2-1, with 10 bases identical to TRBD2. CDR3 length: 15 amino acids. Trimming at V came to 0 bases and at J to 4 bases, leaving 0 bases not matched to a gene. Looked up from germline, CDR1 is LGHNT and CDR2 is FRNRAP. Written as DNA, the CDR3 is TGTGCTAGTGGTTTGGTACTAGCGGGGTACAATGAGCAGTTCTTC. Translating it yields CASGLVLAGYNEQFF.